This is a list of T cell receptor beta chains from one sample in a study of neurological immune-mediated disorders. TCRdb reprocessed the 5' RACE reads with MiXCR, giving one entry per CDR3 protein. The repertoire holds approximately 66,000 distinct CDR3 sequences, with 3% to 4% as singletons. Sequenced: PBMCs. The receptor set was obtained from a middle-aged man with multiple sclerosis. The CDR3 runs from the conserved cysteine through the conserved F or W. The D gene is left open where the match is weak. Clone size appears in some rows only: once, few, many, or a class for an expanded clone.

.,many,TRBJ2-1,TRBV5-1,TGCGCCAGCAGCCCAGGCACCCACAATGAGCAGTTCTTC,CASSPGTHNEQFF
TRBD1,many,TRBJ2-3,TRBV20-1,TGCAGTGCTAGGAGGGGACAGGGCACAGATACGCAGTATTTT,CSARRGQGTDTQYF
.,many,TRBJ2-2,TRBV12-3/TRBV12-4,TGTGCCAGCAGCCCCACCCTAGGTAGAGCCCCCGGGGAGCTGTTTTTT,CASSPTLGRAPGELFF
TRBD2,few,TRBJ2-3,TRBV19,TGTGCCAGTACCTACAAAGGGACTAGCGGGGGGAAAGATACGCAGTATTTT,CASTYKGTSGGKDTQYF
.,many,TRBJ2-4,TRBV2,TGTGCCAGCAGTGGCTTAGCCAAAAACATTCAGCACTTC,CASSGLAKNIQHF
TRBD1,many,TRBJ2-1,TRBV20-1,TGCAGTGCTTTCACGGACAGGGCGGACAATGAGCAGTTCTTC,CSAFTDRADNEQFF
.,many,TRBJ2-1,TRBV7-2,TGTGCCAGCAGCTCGGACTTAAGCTCCTACAATGAGCAGTTCTTC,CASSSDLSSYNEQFF
.,many,TRBJ1-1,TRBV5-1,TGCGCCAGCAGCCAGGGAGGTGGGACTGAAGCTTTCTTT,CASSQGGGTEAFF
.,many,TRBJ2-3,TRBV20-1,TGCAGTGCTAGACCCGTGACAGATACGCAGTATTTT,CSARPVTDTQYF
TRBD1,medium-sized,TRBJ1-4,TRBV29-1,TGCAGCGCAAAACAGGGGGCGAGGAATGAAAAACTGTTTTTT,CSAKQGARNEKLFF
.,many,TRBJ1-5,TRBV12-3/TRBV12-4,TGTGCCAGCAGTTCGAGGACAGCCTCCAATCAGCCCCAGCATTTT,CASSSRTASNQPQHF
TRBD1,many,TRBJ1-2,TRBV5-1,TGCGCCAGCAGCTCCGAGGGACAGACCTATGGCTACACCTTC,CASSSEGQTYGYTF
TRBD2,many,TRBJ2-7,TRBV7-2,TGTGCCAGCAGCTCCCCCTTCCCGGACGCGGGGGAAACCTACGAGCAGTACTTC,CASSSPFPDAGETYEQYF
.,many,TRBJ1-5,TRBV20-1,TGCAGTGCTGCCAGGGGATCAGGCCTTAGCAATCAGCCCCAGCATTTT,CSAARGSGLSNQPQHF
.,many,TRBJ1-6,TRBV5-1,TGCGCCAGCAGCTTGGAATGGGGTAATCGCTCACCCCTCCACTTT,CASSLEWGNRSPLHF
.,many,TRBJ1-6,TRBV20-1,TGCAGTGCTAGAGAAGGGGCCGCGATAGTCAATTCACCCCTCCACTTT,CSAREGAAIVNSPLHF
TRBD1,many,TRBJ1-2,TRBV3-1,TGTGCCAGCAGCCGGGGACAGGCCCCACCCTATGGCTACACCTTC,CASSRGQAPPYGYTF
TRBD1,many,TRBJ2-2,TRBV27,TGTGCCAGCAGTCACGGACAGGGAAAGACCACCGGGGAGCTGTTTTTT,CASSHGQGKTTGELFF
TRBD2,many,TRBJ2-7,TRBV20-1,TGCAGTGCTGATGGAGGACTAGCGGGAGGAGGAACCTACGAGCAGTACTTC,CSADGGLAGGGTYEQYF
TRBD1,many,TRBJ1-4,TRBV15,TGTGCCACCAGCAGAGATAAGGGACAGAATGAAAAACTGTTTTTT,CATSRDKGQNEKLFF
.,many,TRBJ1-2,TRBV12-3/TRBV12-4,TGTGCCAGCAGTCGGGAGTCCTATGGCTACACCTTC,CASSRESYGYTF
.,many,TRBJ2-3,TRBV20-1,TGCAGTCTCCCGGGGGCCTTCACAGATACGCAGTATTTT,CSLPGAFTDTQYF
.,.,TRBJ1-4,TRBV7-7,TGTGCCAGCAGCCCCCCGGGCTCAGAAAAACTGTTTTTT,CASSPPGSEKLFF
.,many,TRBJ1-5,TRBV12-3/TRBV12-4,TGTGCCAGCAGTTTGAGGGTTGACAATCAGCCCCAGCATTTT,CASSLRVDNQPQHF
.,many,TRBJ1-2,TRBV10-2,TGCGCCAGCAGTGAGGCCCCCCAGGGACCCTCAAAAGGCTACACCTTC,CASSEAPQGPSKGYTF
.,many,TRBJ2-7,TRBV12-3/TRBV12-4,TGTGCCAGCAGTTCACACTTTTCCTACGAGCAGTACTTC,CASSSHFSYEQYF
TRBD2,many,TRBJ2-1,TRBV20-1,TGCAGTGCCCCGAGGGCTAGCGGGGTCTCCTACAATGAGCAGTTCTTC,CSAPRASGVSYNEQFF